The rows below give T cell receptor beta chains drawn from one sample of a study of T cell repertoires in cytomegalovirus infection. Using its own MiXCR run on the reads, TCRdb lists one record per CDR3 protein. The sample lists some 680,000 distinct CDR3 sequences, roughly a third occurring once. The specimen sequenced was PBMCs. The source is a human donor in good health (CMV status not recorded). Some clones in this sample may be carry-over from other donors' samples. CDR3s include the opening cysteine and the closing phenylalanine or tryptophan. D genes are given only for firm matches. Size values are once, few and many counts, or a class for expanded clones, and some rows have none.

clone size: -
V gene: TRBV4-1
J gene: TRBJ1-2
CDR3 length: 15
D gene: TRBD1
CDR3 protein: CASRQGGQEGYGYTF
CDR3 DNA: TGTGCCAGCAGACAAGGAGGACAGGAGGGCTATGGCTACACCTTC

clone size: many
V gene: TRBV6-1
J gene: TRBJ1-5
CDR3 length: 13
D gene: -
CDR3 protein: CASSVGHNQPQHF
CDR3 DNA: TGTGCCAGCAGTGTGGGGCATAATCAGCCCCAGCATTTT

clone size: -
V gene: TRBV6-8
J gene: TRBJ1-1
CDR3 length: 14
D gene: -
CDR3 protein: CASHTGTENTEAFF
CDR3 DNA: TGTGCCAGCCATACCGGGACGGAGAACACTGAAGCTTTCTTT

clone size: -
V gene: TRBV29-1
J gene: TRBJ2-3
CDR3 length: 14
D gene: TRBD1
CDR3 protein: CSVAQGVGTDTQYF
CDR3 DNA: TGCAGCGTAGCCCAGGGGGTTGGCACAGATACGCAGTATTTT

clone size: -
V gene: TRBV7-9
J gene: TRBJ1-2
CDR3 length: 12
D gene: -
CDR3 protein: CASSLGPRDYTF
CDR3 DNA: TGTGCCAGCAGCTTAGGCCCCAGGGACTACACCTTC

clone size: -
V gene: TRBV7-9
J gene: TRBJ1-4
CDR3 length: 15
D gene: TRBD1
CDR3 protein: CASSEKTGEDEKLFF
CDR3 DNA: TGTGCCAGCAGTGAGAAGACAGGGGAAGATGAAAAACTGTTTTTT

clone size: -
V gene: TRBV20-1
J gene: TRBJ2-7
CDR3 length: 13
D gene: -
CDR3 protein: CSARDTRLYEQYF
CDR3 DNA: TGCAGTGCTAGAGATACCCGACTATACGAGCAGTACTTC

clone size: -
V gene: TRBV7-9
J gene: TRBJ1-1
CDR3 length: 16
D gene: TRBD1
CDR3 protein: CASSRPPGQGGFEAFF
CDR3 DNA: TGTGCCAGCAGCCGCCCCCCTGGACAGGGTGGATTTGAAGCTTTCTTT

clone size: -
V gene: TRBV7-6
J gene: TRBJ2-1
CDR3 length: 14
D gene: -
CDR3 protein: CASSHRGPYNEQFF
CDR3 DNA: TGTGCCAGCAGCCACCGGGGCCCCTACAATGAGCAGTTCTTC

clone size: few
V gene: TRBV7-2
J gene: TRBJ2-2
CDR3 length: 15
D gene: -
CDR3 protein: CASSPAGDYTGELFF
CDR3 DNA: TGTGCCAGCAGCCCGGCCGGTGATTACACCGGGGAGCTGTTTTTT

clone size: -
V gene: TRBV28
J gene: TRBJ2-5
CDR3 length: 12
D gene: TRBD2
CDR3 protein: CASTRGEETQYF
CDR3 DNA: TGTGCCAGCACTCGGGGGGAGGAGACCCAGTACTTC

clone size: few
V gene: TRBV29-1
J gene: TRBJ1-1
CDR3 length: 11
D gene: -
CDR3 protein: CSVGDDSEAFF
CDR3 DNA: TGCAGCGTTGGTGACGACAGTGAAGCTTTCTTT

clone size: -
V gene: TRBV2
J gene: TRBJ2-5
CDR3 length: 16
D gene: -
CDR3 protein: CASSAFLHAQEETQYF
CDR3 DNA: TGTGCCAGCAGTGCTTTTCTACACGCGCAGGAGGAGACCCAGTACTTC

clone size: -
V gene: TRBV20-1
J gene: TRBJ2-1
CDR3 length: 14
D gene: TRBD2
CDR3 protein: CSFLLAGGVNEQFF
CDR3 DNA: TGCAGTTTCCTCCTAGCGGGAGGAGTGAATGAGCAGTTCTTC

clone size: -
V gene: TRBV29-1
J gene: TRBJ1-1
CDR3 length: 11
D gene: -
CDR3 protein: CSVERVTEAFF
CDR3 DNA: TGCAGCGTGGAAAGGGTTACTGAAGCTTTCTTT

clone size: many
V gene: TRBV7-2
J gene: TRBJ2-7
CDR3 length: 13
D gene: -
CDR3 protein: CASSRGTFYEQYF
CDR3 DNA: TGTGCCAGCAGCCGTGGGACTTTCTACGAGCAGTACTTC

clone size: few
V gene: TRBV12-3/TRBV12-4
J gene: TRBJ2-1
CDR3 length: 12
D gene: TRBD1
CDR3 protein: CASSTGVNEQFF
CDR3 DNA: TGTGCCAGCAGTACAGGGGTCAATGAGCAGTTCTTC

clone size: -
V gene: TRBV5-6
J gene: TRBJ2-1
CDR3 length: 19
D gene: -
CDR3 protein: CASSPRFIITGTLVNEQFF
CDR3 DNA: TGTGCCAGCAGCCCCAGGTTTATTATAACCGGGACACTTGTAAATGAGCAGTTCTTC

clone size: -
V gene: TRBV5-6
J gene: TRBJ2-5
CDR3 length: 15
D gene: TRBD1
CDR3 protein: CASSLEGGSLETQYF
CDR3 DNA: TGTGCCAGCAGCTTGGAAGGGGGCAGTCTGGAGACCCAGTACTTC

clone size: -
V gene: TRBV7-3
J gene: TRBJ2-5
CDR3 length: 14
D gene: -
CDR3 protein: CASSLWGEAETQYF
CDR3 DNA: TGTGCCAGCAGCTTATGGGGAGAGGCCGAGACCCAGTACTTC

clone size: many
V gene: TRBV7-2
J gene: TRBJ2-7
CDR3 length: 14
D gene: TRBD1
CDR3 protein: CASTADRGVDEQYF
CDR3 DNA: TGTGCCAGCACCGCCGACAGGGGGGTAGACGAGCAGTACTTC

clone size: many
V gene: TRBV7-2
J gene: TRBJ2-2
CDR3 length: 11
D gene: -
CDR3 protein: CASTFTGELFF
CDR3 DNA: TGTGCCAGCACCTTCACCGGGGAGCTGTTTTTT

clone size: -
V gene: TRBV12-3/TRBV12-4
J gene: TRBJ2-7
CDR3 length: 15
D gene: TRBD1
CDR3 protein: CASSLNSGQGYVQYF
CDR3 DNA: TGTGCCAGCAGTTTAAACTCCGGACAGGGCTACGTGCAGTACTTC

clone size: -
V gene: TRBV28
J gene: TRBJ2-1
CDR3 length: 16
D gene: TRBD1
CDR3 protein: CASSPPGTGGYNEQFF
CDR3 DNA: TGTGCCAGCAGTCCCCCCGGGACAGGGGGTTACAATGAGCAGTTCTTC

clone size: few
V gene: TRBV28
J gene: TRBJ2-1
CDR3 length: 13
D gene: TRBD1
CDR3 protein: CASIKGGPNEQFF
CDR3 DNA: TGTGCCAGCATCAAAGGGGGCCCCAATGAGCAGTTCTTC

clone size: many
V gene: TRBV4-1
J gene: TRBJ2-7
CDR3 length: 14
D gene: -
CDR3 protein: CASSQGLGRGEQYF
CDR3 DNA: TGCGCCAGCAGCCAAGGTCTGGGGAGAGGCGAGCAGTACTTC

clone size: -
V gene: TRBV12-3/TRBV12-4
J gene: TRBJ2-2
CDR3 length: 14
D gene: -
CDR3 protein: CASKFRGEAGELFF
CDR3 DNA: TGTGCCAGCAAGTTCAGGGGAGAGGCCGGGGAGCTGTTTTTT

clone size: many
V gene: TRBV7-2
J gene: TRBJ2-3
CDR3 length: 16
D gene: TRBD2
CDR3 protein: CASSGASGGGPDTQYF
CDR3 DNA: TGTGCCAGCAGCGGGGCAAGCGGGGGCGGGCCAGATACGCAGTATTTT

clone size: few
V gene: TRBV2
J gene: TRBJ2-2
CDR3 length: 16
D gene: TRBD2
CDR3 protein: CASRSLAGENTGELFF
CDR3 DNA: TGTGCCAGCAGGTCCCTAGCGGGGGAGAACACCGGGGAGCTGTTTTTT

clone size: -
V gene: TRBV6-1
J gene: TRBJ2-2
CDR3 length: 15
D gene: -
CDR3 protein: CASSEGARNTGELFF
CDR3 DNA: TGTGCCAGCAGTGAGGGGGCCCGGAACACCGGGGAGCTGTTTTTT

clone size: -
V gene: TRBV24-1
J gene: TRBJ2-2
CDR3 length: 15
D gene: -
CDR3 protein: CATSDFARDTGELFF
CDR3 DNA: TGTGCCACCAGTGATTTCGCCAGGGACACCGGGGAGCTGTTTTTT

clone size: few
V gene: TRBV20-1
J gene: TRBJ1-1
CDR3 length: 15
D gene: -
CDR3 protein: CSASPQDRLYTEAFF
CDR3 DNA: TGCAGTGCTAGCCCCCAGGACAGATTATACACTGAAGCTTTCTTT

clone size: few
V gene: TRBV2
J gene: TRBJ2-2
CDR3 length: 18
D gene: TRBD2
CDR3 protein: CASSEWGGRRYNTGELFF
CDR3 DNA: TGTGCCAGCAGTGAATGGGGCGGGAGGAGGTATAACACCGGGGAGCTGTTTTTT

clone size: -
V gene: TRBV5-1
J gene: TRBJ2-1
CDR3 length: 16
D gene: -
CDR3 protein: CASKRIAGSSYNEQFF
CDR3 DNA: TGCGCCAGCAAACGAATAGCAGGCTCCTCCTACAATGAGCAGTTCTTC

clone size: many
V gene: TRBV12-3/TRBV12-4
J gene: TRBJ2-5
CDR3 length: 16
D gene: TRBD1
CDR3 protein: CASSDDREAEGETQYF
CDR3 DNA: TGTGCCAGCAGTGACGACAGGGAAGCAGAAGGAGAGACCCAGTACTTC

clone size: -
V gene: TRBV6-6
J gene: TRBJ2-5
CDR3 length: 11
D gene: -
CDR3 protein: CASTSGETQYF
CDR3 DNA: TGTGCCAGCACCTCCGGAGAGACCCAGTACTTC

clone size: -
V gene: TRBV5-1
J gene: TRBJ2-5
CDR3 length: 16
D gene: TRBD1
CDR3 protein: CASKTTGTGWVGTQYF
CDR3 DNA: TGCGCCAGTAAGACCACGGGGACAGGCTGGGTGGGGACCCAGTACTTC

clone size: few
V gene: TRBV28
J gene: TRBJ2-7
CDR3 length: 17
D gene: -
CDR3 protein: CASSFSPRSDITLEQYF
CDR3 DNA: TGTGCCAGCAGTTTTAGCCCCCGGTCGGACATTACGTTGGAGCAGTACTTC

clone size: many
V gene: TRBV7-8
J gene: TRBJ2-3
CDR3 length: 17
D gene: TRBD1
CDR3 protein: CASSLVVQGAGTDTQYF
CDR3 DNA: TGTGCCAGCAGCTTGGTGGTGCAGGGGGCTGGCACAGATACGCAGTATTTT

clone size: -
V gene: TRBV4-1
J gene: TRBJ2-7
CDR3 length: 15
D gene: -
CDR3 protein: CASSQGRDRTYEQYF
CDR3 DNA: TGCGCCAGCAGCCAAGGTAGGGACCGCACCTACGAGCAGTACTTC

clone size: -
V gene: TRBV12-3/TRBV12-4
J gene: TRBJ2-7
CDR3 length: 11
D gene: -
CDR3 protein: CASSKHHEQYF
CDR3 DNA: TGTGCCAGCAGCAAACACCACGAGCAGTACTTC

clone size: few
V gene: TRBV4-1
J gene: TRBJ2-2
CDR3 length: 16
D gene: -
CDR3 protein: CASSQEEVGITGELFF
CDR3 DNA: TGCGCCAGCAGCCAAGAGGAGGTGGGAATCACCGGGGAGCTGTTTTTT

clone size: few
V gene: TRBV19
J gene: TRBJ1-5
CDR3 length: 14
D gene: -
CDR3 protein: CASSLQGGDQPQHF
CDR3 DNA: TGTGCCAGTAGCCTACAGGGTGGGGACCAGCCCCAGCATTTT

clone size: -
V gene: TRBV29-1
J gene: TRBJ2-5
CDR3 length: 13
D gene: TRBD2
CDR3 protein: CSSAGGAAETQYF
CDR3 DNA: TGCAGCTCGGCCGGGGGGGCCGCTGAGACCCAGTACTTC

clone size: many
V gene: TRBV7-2
J gene: TRBJ1-4
CDR3 length: 13
D gene: -
CDR3 protein: CASTFTGFGKLFF
CDR3 DNA: TGTGCCAGCACCTTCACCGGCTTTGGAAAACTGTTTTTT

clone size: -
V gene: TRBV7-6
J gene: TRBJ1-4
CDR3 length: 15
D gene: -
CDR3 protein: CASSLRGGSPEKLFF
CDR3 DNA: TGTGCCAGCAGCTTAAGGGGGGGTTCCCCCGAAAAACTGTTTTTT

clone size: many
V gene: TRBV7-2
J gene: TRBJ2-1
CDR3 length: 16
D gene: -
CDR3 protein: CASSKLSGTSYNEQFF
CDR3 DNA: TGTGCAAGCAGCAAGCTTAGCGGAACTTCCTACAATGAGCAGTTCTTC

clone size: -
V gene: TRBV5-1
J gene: TRBJ2-7
CDR3 length: 20
D gene: TRBD2
CDR3 protein: CASSLTFTGTSDSRTYEQYF
CDR3 DNA: TGCGCCAGCAGCTTGACCTTCACCGGGACTAGCGATTCCAGGACCTACGAGCAGTACTTC

clone size: many
V gene: TRBV7-2
J gene: TRBJ2-2
CDR3 length: 15
D gene: -
CDR3 protein: CASSQRVNQARELFF
CDR3 DNA: TGTGCCAGCAGCCAAAGGGTGAACCAAGCCCGGGAGCTGTTTTTT

clone size: -
V gene: TRBV7-9
J gene: TRBJ2-4
CDR3 length: 19
D gene: TRBD2
CDR3 protein: CASSLDPSGSAGAKNIQYF
CDR3 DNA: TGTGCCAGCAGCTTAGATCCTAGCGGGAGCGCGGGAGCCAAAAACATTCAGTACTTC

clone size: -
V gene: TRBV7-6
J gene: TRBJ1-1
CDR3 length: 15
D gene: -
CDR3 protein: CASSPRPTVNTEAFF
CDR3 DNA: TGTGCCAGCAGCCCCCGACCGACTGTCAACACTGAAGCTTTCTTT

clone size: few
V gene: TRBV13
J gene: TRBJ1-4
CDR3 length: 14
D gene: -
CDR3 protein: CASSLGWVSEKLFF
CDR3 DNA: TGTGCCAGCAGCTTGGGCTGGGTATCCGAAAAACTGTTTTTT

clone size: once
V gene: TRBV11-2
J gene: TRBJ1-4
CDR3 length: 18
D gene: -
CDR3 protein: CASSLGLQGFKTREKLFF
CDR3 DNA: TGTGCCAGCAGCTTAGGACTACAAGGGTTTAAGACTAGGGAAAAACTGTTTTTT